Following are 10 T cell receptor beta chains from one sample sequenced in a study of blood T cell repertoires in COVID-19. Sequencing was performed with immunoSEQ multiplex PCR; in TCRdb, only in-frame clones are kept and a portion is missing. Of 70,000 or so clones listed, approximately 75% are singletons. Sample: peripheral blood. The receptors here all came from a human donor in a cohort sampled during active COVID-19.

V and J are TRBV7-2 and TRBJ2-1, with TRBD1 identical over 8 bases. This CDR3 has 14 residues. Germline V gene lookup returns CDR1 SGHTA and CDR2 FQGNSA. V lost 1 base and J lost 9; bases outside the gene matches: 5. CDR3 sequence: CASSLDRGKAEQFF. The CDR3 bases are TGTGCCAGCAGCTTAGACAGGGGGAAGGCTGAGCAGTTCTTC.

The chain carries TRBV3-1 (or the pseudogene TRBV3-2) and TRBJ2-7; D remains unclear. The CDR3 has 13 residues. Trimming stripped 5 bases from V and 6 bases from J, with 14 bases between. Germline values: CDR1 LGHDT, CDR2 YNNKEL (reference sequence). The CDR3 coding sequence is TGTGCCAGCAGCGCTGGGCCCTACGGCGAGCAGTACTTC. Translating gives CASSAGPYGEQYF.

The chain joins TRBV6-5 to TRBJ2-7; the match to TRBD1 covers 9 bases. The germline V gene encodes CDR1 MNHEY and CDR2 SVGAGI. This CDR3 has 13 amino acids. Germline trimming cut 4 bases from V and 2 bases from J; bases unmatched to any gene: 0. This chain's CDR3 is CASSWTGAYEQYF. Here the CDR3 DNA reads TGTGCCAGCAGTTGGACAGGGGCCTACGAGCAGTACTTC.

The V and J genes are TRBV18 and TRBJ2-7; 12 bases agree with TRBD2. The CDR3 extends over 19 amino acids. Trimming took 4 bases from V and 4 from J; bases not matched to a gene: 17. The germline CDR1 and CDR2 sequences are KGHSH and LQKENI. For the CDR3, the DNA is TGTGCCAGCTCACGAACGACAGGGGGACTAGCGGGTCTTGGGTACGAGCAGTACTTC. This gives the protein CASSRTTGGLAGLGYEQYF.

This chain joins TRBV5-8 and TRBJ2-7; D is undetermined. Per the germline V gene, CDR1 is SGHTS and CDR2 is YDEGEE. Between the trimmed V and J ends, which lost 0 bases and 0 bases, there was a span of 4 bases. This CDR3 has 13 residues. The CDR3 DNA sequence: TGTGCCAGCAGCTTGGCATTCTCCTACGAGCAGTACTTC. This sequence encodes CASSLAFSYEQYF.

This clone has a count of ten or more. V and J are TRBV6-5 and TRBJ2-1, with a weak D call TRBD2 (6 bases). V was shortened by 0 bases and J by 10 bases, with 13 bases between the two germline ends. Germline CDR1 reads MNHEY; CDR2 reads SVGAGI. This CDR3 region has 14 residues. CDR3 amino acids: CASSYSTEGKEQFF. The CDR3 bases are TGTGCCAGCAGTTACTCAACGGAGGGCAAAGAGCAGTTCTTC.

The chain couples TRBV5-6 to TRBJ2-2, with 7 positions matching TRBD1. After removal of 2 bases from V and 5 bases from J, the junction contained 6 bases not matched to a gene. The CDR3 extends over 15 amino acids. Looked up from germline, CDR1 is SGHDT and CDR2 is YYEEEE. In DNA form, the CDR3 reads TGTGCCAGCAGCTTTTCAGGGGGTCCGACCGGGGAGCTGTTTTTT. Its translation is CASSFSGGPTGELFF. Variable domain in full (rest from reference TRBV5-6 and TRBJ2-2): DAGVTQSPTHLIKTRGQQVTLRCSPKSGHDTVSWYQQALGQGPQFIFQYYEEEERQRGNFPDRFSGHQFPNYSSELNVNALLLGDSALYLCASSFSGGPTGELFFGEGSRLTVL.

The genes are TRBV9 and TRBJ1-4; 11 nucleotides agree with TRBD1. The CDR3 has 18 amino acids. Germline CDR1 reads SGDLS; CDR2 reads YYNGEE. J lost 7 bases, V lost 1 base, and 12 bases had no gene match. The CDR3 here is CASSVWDRGNPRGEKLFF. CDR3 bases: TGTGCCAGCAGCGTATGGGACAGGGGGAACCCTCGCGGTGAAAAACTGTTTTTT.

V is TRBV3-1 (or the pseudogene TRBV3-2) and J is TRBJ1-2; 8 bases map to TRBD1. Trimming removed 0 bases from V and 7 bases from J; junction bases left unmatched: 7. The CDR3 runs 15 residues. The germline V gene encodes CDR1 LGHDT and CDR2 YNNKEL (reference sequence). CDR3 region: CASSQDPGQGRGYTF. Written as DNA, the CDR3 is TGTGCCAGCAGCCAAGATCCCGGACAGGGTCGTGGCTACACCTTC.

The chain joins TRBV6-6 to TRBJ1-2; D is uncertain. V was shortened by 6 bases and J by 4 bases, with 15 bases between the two germline ends. CDR3 length equals 14 residues. CDR1 is MNHNY and CDR2 is SVGAGI in the germline V gene (reference sequence). CDR3 nucleotide sequence: TGTGCCAGCAGCTGGGAGGAGGGCGCCTATGGCTACACCTTC. Translated, it gives CASSWEEGAYGYTF.